The 9 T cell receptor beta chains below were found in one sample sequenced in a study of regulatory T cells in long-lasting Graves disease. Arm-PCR of CDR3 regions and iRepertoire HTBI primers were the basis on which TCR beta libraries were built. MiXCR was run by TCRdb on the multiplex PCR reads, yielding one entry per CDR3 protein. In the table there are a few hundred thousand distinct CDR3 sequences, roughly 14% of which are singletons. Time point denoted: newly diagnosed GD, antithyroid drugs for less than 3 months. There was RNA extracted from PBMCs, and the TCR library was made from it. This sample also appeared in a second study, on T cells in Graves' hyperthyroidism and ophthalmopathy.

Specimen: peripheral blood mononuclear cells (PBMCs), collected at new diagnosis, from a patient treated with antithyroid drugs. All receptors come from a man aged 25 to 40 with Graves disease.

The rearrangement links TRBV7-6 to TRBJ2-2, with a weak D call TRBD1 (6 bases). The germline V gene has CDR1 SGHVS and CDR2 FNYEAQ. Trimming left V 5 bases short and J 2 bases short, with 15 bases between. The CDR3 covers 16 residues. CDR3 nucleotides: TGTGCCAGCAGCCGCTGGGGGCCAGATAACACCGGGGAGCTGTTTTTT. Translating it yields CASSRWGPDNTGELFF.

The rearrangement joins TRBV6-9 to TRBJ1-5; 8 positions agree with TRBD1. The CDR3 loop spans 15 amino acids. V lost 4 bases, J lost 3 bases, and 5 bases stayed unmatched. Per the germline V gene, CDR1 is MNHGY and CDR2 is SVAAGI. This CDR3 is CASSLGQGPNQPQHF. In DNA, the CDR3 is TGTGCCAGCAGTTTAGGACAGGGCCCCAATCAGCCCCAGCATTTT.

In this sample, this clonotype turned up many times. The chain is built from TRBV5-1 and TRBJ1-1, with TRBD1 matching 9 bases. Per the germline V gene, CDR1 is SGHRS and CDR2 is YFSETQ. The CDR3 has 17 residues. V gave up 4 bases and J gave up 1 base; unmatched junction bases: 11. The DNA for the CDR3 is TGCGCCAGCAGCGGTGGACAGGGGATGGCTCGGAACACTGAAGCTTTCTTT. It yields the protein CASSGGQGMARNTEAFF.

This chain uses TRBV30 with TRBJ1-1; D is unclear. CDR1 is GTSNPN and CDR2 is SVGIG in the germline V gene (reference sequence). CDR3 length: 10 amino acids. The CDR3 region is CAGLTDEAFF. CDR3 nucleotide sequence: TGTGCTGGTCTAACAGATGAAGCTTTCTTT.

The V call is TRBV5-4, the J call TRBJ1-5; D is unresolved. Germline loops: CDR1 SGHNT, CDR2 YYREEE (reference sequence). Trimming removed 6 bases from V and 2 bases from J, with 15 bases in between. The CDR3 has 15 amino acids. The chain's CDR3 is CASTRLGFGNQPQHF. CDR3 coding DNA: TGTGCCAGCACCCGGTTAGGGTTTGGCAATCAGCCCCAGCATTTT.

In this sample, this clonotype turned up many times. This rearrangement joins TRBV11-2 to TRBJ2-1, with 9 bases matching TRBD1. Looked up from germline, CDR1 is SGHAT and CDR2 is FQNNGV. V dropped 7 bases and J dropped 9; count of bases not matched to a gene: 16. This CDR3 is built from 16 residues. This CDR3 is CASTLQGALLTGEQFF. The DNA for the CDR3 is TGTGCCAGCACCCTACAGGGGGCTTTACTTACGGGTGAGCAGTTCTTC.

The V and J genes are TRBV14 and TRBJ1-4; D not certain. Germline V CDR1 and CDR2: SGHDN, FVKESK. V was shortened by 0 bases and J by 8 bases, with 16 bases between the two germline ends. This CDR3 has 16 residues. The CDR3 loop is CASSQDVGSRGEKLFF. The DNA for the CDR3 is TGTGCCAGCAGCCAAGATGTGGGCTCGCGTGGGGAAAAACTGTTTTTT. Full variable domain (remainder filled in from reference TRBV14 and TRBJ1-4): EAGVTQFPSHSVIEKGQTVTLRCDPISGHDNLYWYRRVMGKEIKFLLHFVKESKQDESGMPNNRFLAERTGGTYSTLKVQPAELEDSGVYFCASSQDVGSRGEKLFFGSGTQLSVL.

Many counts were recorded for this clonotype. The chain recombines TRBV18 with TRBJ2-5; tentatively, D is TRBD2 (5 bases). CDR3 length: 13 residues. Germline CDR1 KGHSH, CDR2 LQKENI. V lost 3 bases, J lost 3 bases, and 8 bases lay in between. In nucleotides, the CDR3 is TGTGCCAGCTCACCCCCCGGGAAAGAGACCCAGTACTTC. Its translation: CASSPPGKETQYF.

With regard to this clonotype: A read error may account for a junction end that differs from germline. This chain joins TRBV29-1 and TRBJ2-7, with D possibly TRBD1 on 6 matching bases. The germline V gene has CDR1 SQVTM and CDR2 ANQGSEA. The CDR3 is made up of 16 amino acids. DNA of the CDR3: TGCAGCGTAAGGACAGACACACCAAACCGTCCCTACGGGCAGTACTTC. It specifies CSVRTDTPNRPYGQYF.